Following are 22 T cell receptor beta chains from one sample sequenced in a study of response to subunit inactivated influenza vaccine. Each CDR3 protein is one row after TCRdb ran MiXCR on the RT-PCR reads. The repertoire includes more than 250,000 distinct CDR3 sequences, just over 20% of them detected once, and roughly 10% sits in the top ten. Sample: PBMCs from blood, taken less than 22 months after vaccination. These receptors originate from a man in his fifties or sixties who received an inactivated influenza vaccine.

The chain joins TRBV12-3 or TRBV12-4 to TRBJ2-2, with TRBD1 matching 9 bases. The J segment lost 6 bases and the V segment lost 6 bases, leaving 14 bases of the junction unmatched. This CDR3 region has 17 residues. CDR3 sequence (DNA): TGTGCCAGCAGGTCTACGGGACAGGGACCCCTCGCCGGGGAGCTGTTTTTT. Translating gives CASRSTGQGPLAGELFF.

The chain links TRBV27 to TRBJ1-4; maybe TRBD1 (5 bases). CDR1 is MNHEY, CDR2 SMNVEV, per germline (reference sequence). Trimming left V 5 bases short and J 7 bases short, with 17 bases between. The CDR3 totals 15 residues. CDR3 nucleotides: TGTGCCAGCAGTCCCCGGGACGGAAGGAGTGAAAAACTGTTTTTT. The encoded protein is CASSPRDGRSEKLFF.

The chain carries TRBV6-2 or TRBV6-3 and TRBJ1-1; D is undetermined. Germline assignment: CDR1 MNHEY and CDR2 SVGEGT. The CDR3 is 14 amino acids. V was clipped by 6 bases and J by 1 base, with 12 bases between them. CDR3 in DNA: TGTGCCAGCAGCCAATATGTTGGGAACACTGAAGCTTTCTTT. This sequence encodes CASSQYVGNTEAFF.

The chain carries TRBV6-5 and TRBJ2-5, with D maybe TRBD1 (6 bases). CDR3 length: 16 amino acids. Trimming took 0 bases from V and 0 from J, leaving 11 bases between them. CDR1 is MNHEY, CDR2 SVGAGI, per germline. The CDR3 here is CASSYSGTGNQETQYF. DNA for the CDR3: TGTGCCAGCAGTTACTCCGGTACAGGGAACCAAGAGACCCAGTACTTC.

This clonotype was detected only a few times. CDR3: CASRMWTASGNTIYF. The CDR3 DNA reads as TGTGCCAGCAGAATGTGGACGGCATCTGGAAACACCATATATTTT. J is TRBJ1-3 and V is TRBV6-2 or TRBV6-3; no clear D. The CDR3 runs to 15 residues. Trimming removed 6 bases at V and 1 base at J, with 13 bases between. Per the germline V gene, CDR1 is MNHEY and CDR2 is SVGEGT.

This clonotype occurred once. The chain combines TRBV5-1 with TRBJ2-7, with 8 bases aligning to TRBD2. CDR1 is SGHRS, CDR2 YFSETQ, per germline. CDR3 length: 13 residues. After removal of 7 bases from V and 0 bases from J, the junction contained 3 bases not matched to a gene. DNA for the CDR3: TGCGCCAGCCAGCGGGAGAGCTCCTACGAGCAGTACTTC. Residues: CASQRESSYEQYF.

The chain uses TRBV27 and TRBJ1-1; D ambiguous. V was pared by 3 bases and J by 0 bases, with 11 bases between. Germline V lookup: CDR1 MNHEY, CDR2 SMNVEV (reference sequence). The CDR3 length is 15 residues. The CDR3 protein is CASSLSRHLNTEAFF. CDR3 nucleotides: TGTGCCAGCAGTTTGTCCAGACACCTGAACACTGAAGCTTTCTTT.

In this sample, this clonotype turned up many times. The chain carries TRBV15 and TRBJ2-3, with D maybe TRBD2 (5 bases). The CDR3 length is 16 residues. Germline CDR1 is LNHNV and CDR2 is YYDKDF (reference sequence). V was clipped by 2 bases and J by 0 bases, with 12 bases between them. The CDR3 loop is CATSRRASPSTDTQYF. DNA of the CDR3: TGTGCCACCAGCAGAAGGGCTAGCCCGAGCACAGATACGCAGTATTTT.

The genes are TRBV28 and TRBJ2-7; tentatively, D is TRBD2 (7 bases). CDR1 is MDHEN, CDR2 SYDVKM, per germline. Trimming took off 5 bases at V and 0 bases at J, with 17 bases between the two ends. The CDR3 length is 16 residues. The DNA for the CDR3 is TGTGCCAGCAGTACTTGGGGGGGCAGGAGCTCCTACGAGCAGTACTTC. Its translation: CASSTWGGRSSYEQYF. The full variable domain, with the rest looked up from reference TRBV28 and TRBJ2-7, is DVKVTQSSRYLVKRTGEKVFLECVQDMDHENMFWYRQDPGLGLRLIYFSYDVKMKEKGDIPEGYSVSREKKERFSLILESASTNQTSMYLCASSTWGGRSSYEQYFGPGTRLTVT.

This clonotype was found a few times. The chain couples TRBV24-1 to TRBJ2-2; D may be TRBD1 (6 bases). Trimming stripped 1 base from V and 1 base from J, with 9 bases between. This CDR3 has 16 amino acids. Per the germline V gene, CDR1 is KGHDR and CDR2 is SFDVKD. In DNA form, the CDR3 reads TGTGCCACCAGTGATTTAAAGGGACAGAACACCGGGGAGCTGTTTTTT. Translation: CATSDLKGQNTGELFF.

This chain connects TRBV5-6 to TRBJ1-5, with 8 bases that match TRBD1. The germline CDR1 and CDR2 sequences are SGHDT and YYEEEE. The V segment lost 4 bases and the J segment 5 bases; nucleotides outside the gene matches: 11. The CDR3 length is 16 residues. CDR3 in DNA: TGTGCCAGCAGCACCTGGACAGGGCAACGTTATCAGCCCCAGCATTTT. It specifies CASSTWTGQRYQPQHF.

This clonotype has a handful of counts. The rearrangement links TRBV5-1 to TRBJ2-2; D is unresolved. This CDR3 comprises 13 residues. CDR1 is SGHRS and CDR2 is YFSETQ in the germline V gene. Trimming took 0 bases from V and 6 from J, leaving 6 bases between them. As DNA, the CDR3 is TGCGCCAGCAGCTTGGGTCAGCCCGGGGAGCTGTTTTTT. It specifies CASSLGQPGELFF.

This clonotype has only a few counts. As DNA, the CDR3 is TGCGCCAGCAGCACCCGGACTAGCGAGGGGACCCAGTACTTC. It yields the protein CASSTRTSEGTQYF. The chain uses TRBV5-1 and TRBJ2-5, with 9 bases matching TRBD2. CDR3 length: 14 amino acids. V was clipped by 4 bases and J by 7 bases; unmatched bases: 8. Germline V gene lookup returns CDR1 SGHRS and CDR2 YFSETQ. The full variable domain, in which reference TRBV5-1 and TRBJ2-5 provide the parts outside the CDR3, is KAGVTQTPRYLIKTRGQQVTLSCSPISGHRSVSWYQQTPGQGLQFLFEYFSETQRNKGNFPGRFSGRQFSNSRSEMNVSTLELGDSALYLCASSTRTSEGTQYFGPGTRLLVL.

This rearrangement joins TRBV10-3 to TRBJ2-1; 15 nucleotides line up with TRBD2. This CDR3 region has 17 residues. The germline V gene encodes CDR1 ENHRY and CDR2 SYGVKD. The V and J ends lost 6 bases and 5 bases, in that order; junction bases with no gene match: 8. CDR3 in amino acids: CAISQGLAGGTNNEQFF. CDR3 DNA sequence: TGTGCCATCAGCCAGGGACTAGCGGGGGGAACCAACAATGAGCAGTTCTTC.

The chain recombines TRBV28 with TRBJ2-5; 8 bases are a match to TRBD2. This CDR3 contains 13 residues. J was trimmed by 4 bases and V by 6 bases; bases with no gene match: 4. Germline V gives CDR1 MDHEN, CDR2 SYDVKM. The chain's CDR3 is CASRRAGVETQYF. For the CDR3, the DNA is TGTGCCAGCAGGAGAGCGGGAGTAGAGACCCAGTACTTC. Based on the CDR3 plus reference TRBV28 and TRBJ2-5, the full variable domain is DVKVTQSSRYLVKRTGEKVFLECVQDMDHENMFWYRQDPGLGLRLIYFSYDVKMKEKGDIPEGYSVSREKKERFSLILESASTNQTSMYLCASRRAGVETQYFGPGTRLLVL.

The CDR3 DNA reads TGTGCCAGCAGTCCCAGGACAGAAGAAGCTTTCTTT. This encodes CASSPRTEEAFF. This chain joins TRBV12-3 or TRBV12-4 and TRBJ1-1; D is perhaps TRBD1 (6 bases). The V gene lost 5 bases and the J gene lost 8 bases, with 12 bases spanning the gap. CDR3 length: 12 residues.

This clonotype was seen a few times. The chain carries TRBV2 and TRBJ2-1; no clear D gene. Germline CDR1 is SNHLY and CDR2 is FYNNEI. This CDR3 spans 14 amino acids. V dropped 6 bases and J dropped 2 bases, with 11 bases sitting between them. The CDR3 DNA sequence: TGTGCCAGCAGCGCCTTGGGAACCTACAATGAGCAGTTCTTC. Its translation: CASSALGTYNEQFF. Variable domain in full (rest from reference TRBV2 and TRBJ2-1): EPEVTQTPSHQVTQMGQEVILRCVPISNHLYFYWYRQILGQKVEFLVSFYNNEISEKSEIFDDQFSVERPDGSNFTLKIRSTKLEDSAMYFCASSALGTYNEQFFGPGTRLTVL.

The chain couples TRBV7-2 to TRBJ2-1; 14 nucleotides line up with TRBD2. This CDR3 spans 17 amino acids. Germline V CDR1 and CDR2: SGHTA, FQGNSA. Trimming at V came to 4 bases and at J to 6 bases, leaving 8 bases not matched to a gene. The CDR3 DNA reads TGTGCCAGCAGCTATGGAGGGGGACTAGCGGGAGTCAATGAGCAGTTCTTC. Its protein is CASSYGGGLAGVNEQFF.

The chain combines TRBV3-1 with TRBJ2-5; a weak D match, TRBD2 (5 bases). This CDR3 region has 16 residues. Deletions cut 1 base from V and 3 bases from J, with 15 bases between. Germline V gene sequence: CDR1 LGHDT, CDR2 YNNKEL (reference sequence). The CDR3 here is CASSQVATTFKETQYF. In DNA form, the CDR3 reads TGTGCCAGCAGCCAAGTAGCGACAACCTTTAAAGAGACCCAGTACTTC.

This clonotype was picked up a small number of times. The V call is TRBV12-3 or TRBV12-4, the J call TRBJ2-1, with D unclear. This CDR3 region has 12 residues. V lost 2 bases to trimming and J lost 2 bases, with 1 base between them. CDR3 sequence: CASSLPYNEQFF. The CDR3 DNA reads TGTGCCAGCAGTTTACCCTACAATGAGCAGTTCTTC.

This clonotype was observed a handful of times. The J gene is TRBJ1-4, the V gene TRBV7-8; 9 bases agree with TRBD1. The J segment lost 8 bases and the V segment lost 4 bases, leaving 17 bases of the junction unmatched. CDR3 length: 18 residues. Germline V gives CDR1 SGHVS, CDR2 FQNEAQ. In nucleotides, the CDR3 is TGTGCCAGCAGCTGGACCTATCCGGGACAGGGAAATCAGGAAAAACTGTTTTTT. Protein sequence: CASSWTYPGQGNQEKLFF.

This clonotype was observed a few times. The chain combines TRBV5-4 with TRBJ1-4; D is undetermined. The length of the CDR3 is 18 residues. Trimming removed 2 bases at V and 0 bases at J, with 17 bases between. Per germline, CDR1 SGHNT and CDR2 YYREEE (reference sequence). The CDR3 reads CASSFGSGPSTTNEKLFF. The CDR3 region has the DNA TGTGCCAGCAGCTTTGGAAGCGGACCATCAACAACTAATGAAAAACTGTTTTTT.